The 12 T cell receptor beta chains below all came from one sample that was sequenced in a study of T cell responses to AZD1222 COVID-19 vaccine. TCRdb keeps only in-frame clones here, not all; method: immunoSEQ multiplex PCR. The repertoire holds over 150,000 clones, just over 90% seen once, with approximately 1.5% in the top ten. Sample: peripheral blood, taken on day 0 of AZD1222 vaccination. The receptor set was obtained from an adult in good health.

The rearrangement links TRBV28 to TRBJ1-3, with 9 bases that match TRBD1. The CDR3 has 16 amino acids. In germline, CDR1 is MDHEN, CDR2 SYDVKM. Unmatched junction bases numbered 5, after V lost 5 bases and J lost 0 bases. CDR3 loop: CASSEQGASSGNTIYF. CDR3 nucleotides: TGTGCCAGCAGTGAACAGGGGGCAAGCTCTGGAAACACCATATATTTT.

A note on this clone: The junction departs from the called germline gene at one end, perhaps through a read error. The CDR3 spells CASSLGTQTGGETQYF. CDR3 DNA sequence: TGTGCTAGCAGCTTGGGAACTCAAACAGGGGGGGAGACCCAGTACTTC. The chain is built from TRBV7-7 and TRBJ2-5; 8 nucleotides match TRBD1. This CDR3 region has 16 residues. From germline, CDR1 is SSHAT and CDR2 FNYEAQ (reference sequence).

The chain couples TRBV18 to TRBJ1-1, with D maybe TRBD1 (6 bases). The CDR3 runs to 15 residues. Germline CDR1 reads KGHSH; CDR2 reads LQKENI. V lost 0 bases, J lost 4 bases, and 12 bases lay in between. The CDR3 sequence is CASSPPQGTGTEAFF. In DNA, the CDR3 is TGTGCCAGCTCACCACCCCAGGGGACGGGCACTGAAGCTTTCTTT.

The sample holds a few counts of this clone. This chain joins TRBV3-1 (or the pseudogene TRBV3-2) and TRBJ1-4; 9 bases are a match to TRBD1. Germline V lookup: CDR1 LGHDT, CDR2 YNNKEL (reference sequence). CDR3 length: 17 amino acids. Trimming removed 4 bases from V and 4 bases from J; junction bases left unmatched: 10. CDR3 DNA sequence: TGTGCCAGCAGCCCCCGGGGACAGGGATTAGGTAATGAAAAACTGTTTTTT. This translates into CASSPRGQGLGNEKLFF.

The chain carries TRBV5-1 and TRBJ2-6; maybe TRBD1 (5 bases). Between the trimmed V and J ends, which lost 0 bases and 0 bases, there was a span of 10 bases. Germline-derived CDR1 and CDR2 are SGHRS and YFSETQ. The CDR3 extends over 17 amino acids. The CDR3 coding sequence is TGCGCCAGCAGCTTGGGGGGCTACAACTCTGGGGCCAACGTCCTGACTTTC. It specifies CASSLGGYNSGANVLTF.

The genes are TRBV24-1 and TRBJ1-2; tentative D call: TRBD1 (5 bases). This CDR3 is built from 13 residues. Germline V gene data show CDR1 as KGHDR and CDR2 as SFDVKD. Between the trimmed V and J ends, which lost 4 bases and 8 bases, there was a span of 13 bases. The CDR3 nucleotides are TGTGCCACCAGTGACCGACAGTCTCAGGGCTACACCTTC. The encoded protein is CATSDRQSQGYTF.

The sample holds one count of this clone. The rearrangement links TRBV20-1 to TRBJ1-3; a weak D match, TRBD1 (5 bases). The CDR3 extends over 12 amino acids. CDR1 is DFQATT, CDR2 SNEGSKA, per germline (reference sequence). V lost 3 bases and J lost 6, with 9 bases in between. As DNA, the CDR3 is TGCAGTGCTAGTCCGACAGTAAACACCATATATTTT. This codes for CSASPTVNTIYF.

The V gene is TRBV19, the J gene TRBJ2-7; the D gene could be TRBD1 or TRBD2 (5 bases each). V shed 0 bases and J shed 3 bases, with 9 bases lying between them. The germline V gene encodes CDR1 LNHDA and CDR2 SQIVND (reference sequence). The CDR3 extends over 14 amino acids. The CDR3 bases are TGTGCCAGTAGTATAGAGGGACCAAACTACGAGCAGTACTTC. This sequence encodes CASSIEGPNYEQYF.

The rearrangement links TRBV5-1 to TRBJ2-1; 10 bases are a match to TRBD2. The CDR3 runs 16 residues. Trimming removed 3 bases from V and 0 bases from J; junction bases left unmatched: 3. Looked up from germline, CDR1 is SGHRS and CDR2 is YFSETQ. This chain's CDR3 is CASSSSGGASYNEQFF. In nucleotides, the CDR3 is TGCGCCAGCAGCTCAAGCGGGGGGGCCTCCTACAATGAGCAGTTCTTC.

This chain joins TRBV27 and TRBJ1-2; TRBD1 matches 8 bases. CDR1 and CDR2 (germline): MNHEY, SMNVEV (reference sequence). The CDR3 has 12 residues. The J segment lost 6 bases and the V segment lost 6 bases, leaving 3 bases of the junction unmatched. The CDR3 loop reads CASRDRVNGYTF. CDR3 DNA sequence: TGTGCCAGCAGGGACAGGGTAAATGGCTACACCTTC.

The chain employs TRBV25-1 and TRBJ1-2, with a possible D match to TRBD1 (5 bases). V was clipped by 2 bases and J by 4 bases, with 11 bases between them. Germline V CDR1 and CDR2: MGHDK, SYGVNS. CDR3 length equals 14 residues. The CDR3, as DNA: TGTGCCAGCAGTGAAGAGTGGCAGGGCTATGGCTACACCTTC. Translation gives CASSEEWQGYGYTF.

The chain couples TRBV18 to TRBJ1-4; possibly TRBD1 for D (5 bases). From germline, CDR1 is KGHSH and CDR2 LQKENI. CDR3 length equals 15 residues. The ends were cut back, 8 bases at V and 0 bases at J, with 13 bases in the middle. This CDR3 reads CASRKGLATNEKLFF. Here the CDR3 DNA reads TGTGCCAGCAGAAAGGGGCTTGCAACTAATGAAAAACTGTTTTTT.